Included here is one TCR beta chain sequence, with context. The antigen is unknown. This entry is derived from a study of molecular identifiers for immune sequencing clone quantification. Study as a whole: Four portions were sequenced after RNA from around 20,000 or 99,000 naive CD8 cells was split five ways in replicates.

General observations from the study: Identical TCR molecules sharing a barcode could underestimate highly expanded clone sizes. In CMV-specific effectors, clones above 20 copies held over 99% of molecules; naive, under 1%.

Germline-derived CDR1 and CDR2 are KGHSH and LQKENI. V lost 1 base, J lost 4 bases, and 13 bases lay in between. There are 15 residues in the CDR3. Previously described methods and listed TCR primers were used for bulk TCR libraries. Via MiXCR, TCRdb re-called the PCR reads, giving one row per CDR3 protein. The repertoire holds about 510,000 distinct CDR3 sequences, with about 25% as singletons. This TCR was recovered from a human donor in good health. Some libraries in this study had Jurkat cell RNA spiked in. The specimen was naive CD8+ T cells from blood, with Jurkat cell RNA spiked in. Subset here: FACS-sorted CD8+CD4-CCR7+CD45RA+ naive T cells. The rearrangement joins TRBV18 to TRBJ1-1, with D possibly TRBD1 on 5 matching bases. CDR3 loop: CASSPRSGGGTEAFF. The CDR3 region has the DNA TGTGCCAGCTCACCACGTAGCGGGGGTGGCACTGAAGCTTTCTTT.